The TCR beta chain described here comes from a study of control samples from healthy donors and cancer patients. The method was immunoSEQ multiplex PCR; TCRdb's version includes in-frame clones alone and lacks a portion of them. The profile covers some 130,000 clones, with 80% to 95% appearing a single time and around 5.8% taken by the ten largest. Germline V lookup: CDR1 MDHEN, CDR2 SYDVKM. The CDR3 consists of 14 residues. The germline V and J ends were trimmed by 8 bases and 0 bases, with 11 bases remaining between them. The sequencing input was blood. The receptor was derived from a man between 18 and 35 years old in good health. V usage is TRBV28 and J usage is TRBJ1-5; TRBD1 might be the D (5 bases). CDR3 coding DNA: TGTGCCAGCCGGGACGTTAATAGCAATCAGCCCCAGCATTTT. It codes for CASRDVNSNQPQHF.